This T cell receptor (beta chain) came from a study of cytomegalovirus exposure and HLA in healthy donors. Details on this clone: The antigen is undetermined.

The CDR3 is 14 residues long. The V end lost 1 base, the J end lost 7 bases, and 14 bases lay between the germline ends. Per germline, CDR1 SGHVS and CDR2 FNYEAQ. Study-level points and caveats: Later analysis associated a missense DCLRE1C variant with TCR beta V- and J-gene trimming. Rarity held for most TCR sequences, but there were some public TCRs that occurred in many donors.

PCR primers comprised 60 Vbeta and 13 Jbeta primers. Only in-frame clones appear in the TCRdb table, and some are missing; sequencing was by immunoSEQ multiplex PCR. Among roughly 160,000 clones listed, 65% to 90% were seen once. The material sequenced was PBMCs. This chain joins TRBV7-6 and TRBJ2-7; D is perhaps TRBD2 (5 bases). The clonotype comes from a male donor in good health and CMV-seronegative. Here the CDR3 reads CASSLVPGVGEQYF. In DNA form, the CDR3 reads TGTGCCAGCAGCTTAGTGCCCGGGGTTGGAGAGCAGTACTTC.